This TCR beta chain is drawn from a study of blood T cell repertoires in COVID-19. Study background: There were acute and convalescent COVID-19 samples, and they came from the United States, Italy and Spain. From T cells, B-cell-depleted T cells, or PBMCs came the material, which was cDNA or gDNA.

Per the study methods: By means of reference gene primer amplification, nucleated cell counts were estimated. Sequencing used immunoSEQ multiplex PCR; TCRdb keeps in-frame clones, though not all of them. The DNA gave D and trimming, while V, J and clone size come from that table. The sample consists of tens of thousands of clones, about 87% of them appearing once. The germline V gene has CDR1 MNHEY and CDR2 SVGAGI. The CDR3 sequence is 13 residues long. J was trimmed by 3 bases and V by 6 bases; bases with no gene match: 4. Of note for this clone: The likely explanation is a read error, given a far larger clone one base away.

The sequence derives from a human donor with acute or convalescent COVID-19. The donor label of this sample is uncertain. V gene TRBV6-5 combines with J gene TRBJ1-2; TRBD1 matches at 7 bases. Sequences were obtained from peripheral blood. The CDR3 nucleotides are TGTGCCAGCAGCCCGGGACAGTACTATGGCTACACCTTC. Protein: CASSPGQYYGYTF.